This TCR beta chain emerged from a study of persistence of HIV-infected CD4 T cells. Study details: A median of about 8 years of suppressive ART preceded sampling. Multiple blood draws of up to about 200 mL, except two donors with single leukapheresis. Study-wide results and caveats: CMV- and Gag-responding cells had lower TCRbeta richness than CD3/CD28-responding cells.

Germline V gene sequence: CDR1 MDHEN, CDR2 SYDVKM. This CDR3 spans 14 amino acids. Trimming shortened V by 7 bases and J by 1 base, and 10 bases separated the two germline ends. The stimulus was an HIV-1 Gag 15-mer peptide pool, 0.8 to 1 ug/peptide/mL. Sorted nonresponding memory CD4+ T cells were CD40L-negative, CD69-negative, CD45RO-high. On this clone itself: Its antigen is currently unknown.

The immunoSEQ assay was version 4, run in survey mode. Template was genomic DNA at 10 ng/uL, with up to 1 ug used per sample. Here immunoSEQ multiplex PCR was the method, and the copy in TCRdb shows in-frame clones only, minus some. The repertoire includes about 35,000 clones, under 90% of them detected once, and more than 4.5% sits in the top ten. V gene TRBV28 combines with J gene TRBJ1-4; D is unresolved. This receptor was identified in an adult with HIV. The donor label of this sample is uncertain. Sequencing was performed on cultured CD4+ T cells from PBMCs, taken from a patient who received antiretroviral therapy. The CDR3 loop reads CASNRRRTNEKLFF. As DNA, the CDR3 is TGTGCCAGCAATAGGCGTAGAACTAATGAAAAACTGTTTTTT.